These T cell receptor beta chains were read from a single sample in a study of a mutant IDH1 vaccine in newly diagnosed glioma. This table comes from immunoSEQ multiplex PCR, and its TCRdb copy is limited to in-frame clones, with some not included. The table has about 32,000 clones, around four fifths seen once. Their cognate antigens are unknown. The input for sequencing was PBMCs, taken from a glioma patient whose treatment included an IDH1 peptide vaccine. Source of these receptors: a man aged 40-49 years with glioma. Some clones in this sample may be carry-over from other donors' samples. Each CDR3 is given with its conserved first and last residue.

V gene: TRBV5-1
CDR3 protein: CASSLDTYTGELFF

V gene: TRBV11-2
CDR3 protein: CASNRPGRSYGYTF

V gene: TRBV28
CDR3 protein: CASSLSRQGNSPLHF

V gene: TRBV29-1
CDR3 protein: CSVEFVYNEQFF

V gene: TRBV30
CDR3 protein: CAWNPSGNVQETQYF

V gene: TRBV4-1
CDR3 protein: CASSQGPTSSGANVLTF

V gene: TRBV4-3
CDR3 protein: CASSQGVVAGPTQYF

V gene: TRBV27
CDR3 protein: CASSPGQGLSGANVLTF

V gene: TRBV10-3
CDR3 protein: CAISEIRQGGSGANVLTF

V gene: TRBV20-1
CDR3 protein: CSAWDVETQYF

V gene: TRBV4-1
CDR3 protein: CASSQEWQSDEKLFF

V gene: TRBV5-4
CDR3 protein: CASSLDAQRGWTDTQYF

V gene: TRBV27
CDR3 protein: CASSLSPNSNQPQHF

V gene: TRBV5-8
CDR3 protein: CASTHRGEGTEAFF

V gene: TRBV30
CDR3 protein: CAWNGAGWKSKYGYTF

V gene: TRBV18
CDR3 protein: CASSPAGGIEAFF

V gene: TRBV10-1
CDR3 protein: CASSWDRPGNTIYF

V gene: TRBV7-2
CDR3 protein: CASSFRQGGTEAFF

V gene: TRBV7-9
CDR3 protein: CASSPGEGYYYEQYF

V gene: TRBV11-3
CDR3 protein: CASSSYQGAVTGELFF

V gene: TRBV15
CDR3 protein: CATSSAGQIYTGELFF

V gene: TRBV19
CDR3 protein: CASSIGQGTEAFF